This is a list of T cell receptor beta chains from one sample in a study of cytomegalovirus exposure and HLA in healthy donors. TCRdb keeps only in-frame clones here, not all; method: immunoSEQ multiplex PCR. This sample yields about 120,000 clones, of which approximately 80% are seen a single time; 1.5% belongs to the top ten. Sequencing was performed on PBMCs. Source of these receptors: a female donor in good health and CMV-seronegative. Each CDR3 is given with its conserved first and last residue. The order of the fields is clone size, D gene, V gene, J gene, CDR3 length, CDR3 DNA, CDR3 protein. The D gene is left open where the match is weak. Expanded clones are given a class, and other clones once, few, many or no size at all.

>.|.|TRBV28|TRBJ1-5|12
TGTGCCAGCAGTTTATCAGGACAGCCCCAGCATTTT
CASSLSGQPQHF
>.|.|TRBV19|TRBJ2-1|15
TGTGCCAGTAGTATGGGGCGAGTCTCCTACAATGAGCAGTTCTTC
CASSMGRVSYNEQFF
>.|.|TRBV7-2|TRBJ2-2|13
TGTGCCAGCAGCTTAGTCTCGGCCGGGGAGCTGTTTTTT
CASSLVSAGELFF
>.|.|TRBV5-1|TRBJ1-3|15
TGCGCCAGCAGCTTTAGCGGGGAACCTGGAAACACCATATATTTT
CASSFSGEPGNTIYF
>.|.|TRBV28|TRBJ2-7|14
TGTGCCAGCAGCCCCGGAGGGTCCATGTACGAGCAGTACTTC
CASSPGGSMYEQYF
>.|.|TRBV7-9|TRBJ1-2|13
TGTGCCAGCAGCTCCCAGGGTGACTATGGCTACACCTTC
CASSSQGDYGYTF
>.|TRBD1|TRBV7-3|TRBJ2-7|15
TGTGCCAGCAGCTTGACAGGGAAAGGACTCTACGAGCAGTACTTC
CASSLTGKGLYEQYF
>.|.|TRBV5-1|TRBJ1-2|12
TGCGCCAGCAGCTCGACAGTCAATGGCTACACCTTC
CASSSTVNGYTF
>.|TRBD1|TRBV27|TRBJ2-7|15
TGTGCCAGCAGGGAACAGGGGGTTCCATCCTACGAGCAGTACTTC
CASREQGVPSYEQYF
>.|.|TRBV5-1|TRBJ1-3|14
TGCGCCAGCAGCACAGGAAGCATCGGAAACACCATATATTTT
CASSTGSIGNTIYF
>.|TRBD1|TRBV5-4|TRBJ2-3|15
TGTGCCAGCAGATTCCAGGGGGCGAGTACAGATACGCAGTATTTT
CASRFQGASTDTQYF
>.|TRBD2|TRBV27|TRBJ2-1|17
TGTGCCAGCAGTTTATTCGGGGGGATAAGCTCCTACAATGAGCAGTTCTTC
CASSLFGGISSYNEQFF
>.|.|TRBV27|TRBJ2-7|14
TGTGCCAGCAGTTTCGGGACACCTCAGTACGAGCAGTACTTC
CASSFGTPQYEQYF
>.|TRBD2|TRBV27|TRBJ2-3|14
TGTGCCAGCAGTTTCACTAGCGGGACAGATACGCAGTATTTT
CASSFTSGTDTQYF
>.|TRBD2|TRBV19|TRBJ2-3|15
TGTGCCAGTACCCATAGCGGGGTTAGCACAGATACGCAGTATTTT
CASTHSGVSTDTQYF
>.|.|TRBV28|TRBJ1-2|16
TGTGCCAGCAGTACGGCGGTCGGGGGGAAGACCTATGGCTACACCTTC
CASSTAVGGKTYGYTF
>.|.|TRBV5-1|TRBJ2-5|15
TGCGCCAGCAGCTTGGGAGGGACACACCAAGAGACCCAGTACTTC
CASSLGGTHQETQYF
>.|TRBD1|TRBV27|TRBJ1-1|15
TGTGCCAGCAATAAAATCGACAGGGGCGACACTGAAGCTTTCTTT
CASNKIDRGDTEAFF
>.|.|TRBV19|TRBJ1-2|14
TGTGCCAGTAGTATTGGCCCAGGGTTCGGCGGCTACACCTTC
CASSIGPGFGGYTF
>.|TRBD1|TRBV5-1|TRBJ1-2|14
TGCGCCAGCAGCTCCGACAGGGGAATTCCGGGCTACACCTTC
CASSSDRGIPGYTF
>.|TRBD1|TRBV28|TRBJ2-7|14
TGTACCAGCAGCCCGACAGGGCTAAACTACGAGCAGTACTTC
CTSSPTGLNYEQYF
>.|.|TRBV19|TRBJ1-5|15
TGTGCCAGTACCGGGGTCTCGCTCTCGGACCAGCCCCAGCATTTT
CASTGVSLSDQPQHF
>.|TRBD1|TRBV5-4|TRBJ2-2|18
TGTGCCAGCAGCTCGGGACAGGGGGCGGCAGCGAACACCGGGGAGCTGTTTTTT
CASSSGQGAAANTGELFF
>once|TRBD1|TRBV28|TRBJ2-3|16
TGTGCCAGCACCTATACAGGGGGCGGATGGGCAGATACGCAGTATTTT
CASTYTGGGWADTQYF
>few|TRBD1|TRBV18|TRBJ1-1|14
TGTGCCAGCTCACGGGACAGGCTGAACACTGAAGCTTTCTTT
CASSRDRLNTEAFF
>.|TRBD1|TRBV27|TRBJ2-2|16
TGTGCCAGCAGTTCATCTCAGGGGGAGTTCACCGGGGAGCTGTTTTTT
CASSSSQGEFTGELFF
>.|.|TRBV9|TRBJ2-1|16
TGTGCCAGCAGCCCGCCCTCCGGGGTAGCCTACAATGAGCAGTTCTTC
CASSPPSGVAYNEQFF
>.|.|TRBV5-6|TRBJ2-1|11
TGTGCCAGCACCCTGGAGGGTGAGCAGTTCTTC
CASTLEGEQFF
>.|.|TRBV29-1|TRBJ2-1|15
TGCAGCGTTGAAGGCGCCGGCGGGTACTACAATGAGCAGTTCTTC
CSVEGAGGYYNEQFF
>.|TRBD1|TRBV28|TRBJ1-6|13
TGTGCCAGCTTCACAGGGGACAATTCACCCCTCCACTTT
CASFTGDNSPLHF
>.|TRBD1|TRBV14|TRBJ1-6|14
TGTGCCAGCAGCACCCGGGACAGAAATTCACCCCTCCACTTT
CASSTRDRNSPLHF
>.|TRBD2|TRBV13|TRBJ2-7|17
TGTGCCAGCAGCGCCGGGACTAGCGGGAAGAGCTCCTACGAGCAGTACTTC
CASSAGTSGKSSYEQYF
>few|.|TRBV7-9|TRBJ2-2|14
TGTGCCAGCAGCCTGCCTAGTGTCACCGGGGAGCTGTTTTTT
CASSLPSVTGELFF
>.|TRBD2|TRBV28|TRBJ2-3|15
TGTGCCAGCAGACCGACTAGCGGGGGCACAGATACGCAGTATTTT
CASRPTSGGTDTQYF
>.|.|TRBV4-2|TRBJ2-1|16
TGTGCCAGCAGCCAAGATCTGGTGGGGGGATTTGGGGAGCAGTTCTTC
CASSQDLVGGFGEQFF
>.|.|TRBV11-1|TRBJ1-5|13
TGTGCCAGCAGCTTGGGGCTGAATCAGCCCCAGCATTTT
CASSLGLNQPQHF
>.|TRBD1|TRBV7-9|TRBJ2-7|11
TGTGCCAGCAGCTCGGACAGGGGGCTTTACTTC
CASSSDRGLYF
>.|TRBD2|TRBV5-4|TRBJ2-7|19
TGTGCCAGCAGTTCAAGGCCGGGACTAGCGGGATCCCTCTCCTACGAGCAGTACTTC
CASSSRPGLAGSLSYEQYF
>.|.|TRBV28|TRBJ2-7|18
TGTGCCAGCAGTTTTCCCCTTCTGGGTAGCGGAGGCTCCTACGAGCAGTACTTC
CASSFPLLGSGGSYEQYF
>few|TRBD1|TRBV5-1|TRBJ1-4|16
TGCGCCAGCAGCTTCGGTCGACAGGGATCACAAGAAAAACTGTTTTTT
CASSFGRQGSQEKLFF
>.|TRBD1|TRBV6-1|TRBJ2-4|21
TGTGCCAGCAGTGAAAAGGGGGCGAGGGATCTCGGGTGGAGAGCCAAAAACATTCAGTACTTC
CASSEKGARDLGWRAKNIQYF